This T cell receptor (beta chain) appears in the sequencing data of a study of blood T cell repertoires in COVID-19. On the study more broadly: PBMCs, B-cell-depleted T cells, or T cells were the source of the cDNA or gDNA that made up the material.

A remark on this clone: This sample includes further DNA sequences coding for the same CDR3.

Here immunoSEQ multiplex PCR was the method, and the copy in TCRdb shows in-frame clones only, minus some. The sample lists roughly 410,000 clones, about nine tenths seen once, with 1.5% to 1.8% in the top ten. This CDR3 contains 14 residues. The germline V gene encodes CDR1 SGHTA and CDR2 FQGTGA. The ends were cut back, 9 bases at V and 3 bases at J, with 17 bases in the middle. This clonotype was obtained from a woman aged 40-49 years with COVID-19, enrolled during active disease. The chain combines TRBV7-3 with TRBJ1-1; D is undetermined. The sample comprised peripheral blood. The CDR3 DNA follows: TGTGCCAGTAAATGGCGGGATGGGGACACTGAAGCTTTCTTT. This sequence encodes CASKWRDGDTEAFF.